This T cell receptor beta chain was recorded in a study of shared clonotypes between healthy human individuals. This clone showed up just a few times. Its antigen is not identified. Naive CD8 populations comprised CD45RO-negative cells positively selected for CCR7, excluding terminally differentiated effector memory CD45RA+ cells. Profiled with immunoSEQ multiplex PCR; TCRdb holds only in-frame clones, not every one. This sample has some 2 million clones, with roughly 95% found just once. Study outcomes and limitations: A handful of donors showed sharing of about 5.5% of naive CD4 clonotypes. Sorted-subset sequencing was shown by rarefaction to be incomplete despite large depth.

The CDR3 consists of 11 residues. Germline V gene data show CDR1 as SQVTM and CDR2 as ANQGSEA. V lost 4 bases and J lost 3, with 6 bases in between. Sequenced: naive CD8+ T cells sorted from blood. The rearrangement joins TRBV29-1 to TRBJ1-1; the D is unclear. This sequence was found in a man younger than 35 in good health. CDR3 nucleotides: TGCAGCGTTGGCGTGTACACTGAAGCTTTCTTT. It encodes CSVGVYTEAFF. The full variable domain, with the rest looked up from reference TRBV29-1 and TRBJ1-1, is SAVISQKPSRDICQRGTSLTIQCQVDSQVTMMFWYRQQPGQSLTLIATANQGSEATYESGFVIDKFPISRPNLTFSTLTVSNMSPEDSSIYLCSVGVYTEAFFGQGTRLTVV.